The rows below give T cell receptor beta chains drawn from one sample of a study of T cells in tuberculosis. Data came from immunoSEQ multiplex PCR; TCRdb stores just in-frame clones and leaves some out. The sample comprises approximately 60,000 clones, 81% of which are singletons, and 9.5% to 15% rests with the top ten. The material sequenced was CD1b-GMM tetramer-negative cells sorted from PBMCs. Receptors originate from an adult woman with latent tuberculosis. The CDR3 runs from the conserved cysteine through the conserved F or W. The D gene is left open where the match is weak. A clone size is listed for some rows: how often the clone was seen (once, few, many), or a class if it is expanded.

TRBJ2-3,NA,TRBV9,NA,CASSVGIGTDTQYF,TGTGCCAGCAGCGTAGGTATTGGCACAGATACGCAGTATTTT
TRBJ1-1,NA,TRBV7-2,NA,CASSLGLTGVTEAFF,TGTGCCAGCAGCTTAGGCCTCACGGGAGTCACTGAAGCTTTCTTT
TRBJ2-3,TRBD2,TRBV14,NA,CASSPTAGGFSSTDTQYF,TGTGCCAGCAGCCCAACAGCGGGGGGTTTCTCTAGCACAGATACGCAGTATTTT
TRBJ2-5,NA,TRBV28,once,CASSPGGRGETQYF,TGTGCCAGCAGCCCCGGCGGTCGCGGAGAGACCCAGTACTTC
TRBJ2-5,TRBD1,TRBV12-5,NA,CASGPGGEQYF,TGTGCTAGTGGTCCAGGGGGTGAGCAGTACTTC
TRBJ2-5,TRBD1,TRBV6-5,NA,CASRRQGGETQYF,TGTGCCAGCAGACGACAGGGCGGGGAGACCCAGTACTTC
TRBJ1-3,TRBD1,TRBV9,NA,CASSSRDRGGRVAGNTIYF,TGTGCCAGCAGCTCGAGGGACAGGGGAGGGAGAGTTGCTGGAAACACCATATATTTT
TRBJ2-3,NA,TRBV29-1,NA,CSVHTRTDTQYF,TGCAGCGTCCATACTCGCACAGATACGCAGTATTTT
TRBJ1-2,TRBD1,TRBV18,once,CASSLGQGRDYGYTF,TGTGCCAGCTCTCTCGGACAGGGGCGGGACTATGGCTACACCTTC
TRBJ2-5,NA,TRBV7-2,NA,CASSFRQAQETQYF,TGTGCCAGCAGCTTCCGACAGGCGCAAGAGACCCAGTACTTC
TRBJ2-7,NA,TRBV7-2,NA,CASSPRAPPYEQYF,TGTGCCAGCAGTCCCCGAGCACCACCCTACGAGCAGTACTTC
TRBJ1-4,TRBD1,TRBV23-1,few,CASWDRTNEKLFF,TGCGCCAGTTGGGACAGGACTAATGAAAAACTGTTTTTT
TRBJ1-5,NA,TRBV2,NA,CASSRTVDQPQHF,TGTGCCAGCAGTAGGACAGTGGATCAGCCCCAGCATTTT
TRBJ2-7,NA,TRBV11-3,few,CASSFRSSSYEQYF,TGTGCCAGCAGCTTCCGGTCTAGCTCCTACGAGCAGTACTTC
TRBJ1-6,NA,TRBV11-1,once,CASSLGLNSPLHF,TGTGCCAGCAGTTTAGGACTGAATTCACCCCTCCACTTT
TRBJ1-2,NA,TRBV18,NA,CASSHDDRNTNYGYTF,TGTGCCAGCTCGCATGATGACAGGAATACTAACTATGGCTACACCTTC
TRBJ1-2,NA,TRBV19,NA,CASSMVDYGYTF,TGTGCCAGTAGTATGGTAGACTATGGCTACACCTTC
TRBJ1-2,NA,TRBV21-1,NA,CASSKDWRAYGYTF,TGTGCCAGCAGCAAAGATTGGAGAGCCTATGGCTACACCTTC
TRBJ1-5,NA,TRBV28,NA,CASSTGRYSNQPQHF,TGTGCCAGCAGTACCGGGAGATATAGCAATCAGCCCCAGCATTTT
TRBJ2-5,NA,TRBV7-3,NA,CASSLTSASVETQYF,TGTGCCAGCAGCTTAACTTCGGCTAGCGTCGAGACCCAGTACTTC
TRBJ2-6,NA,TRBV4-2,NA,CASTFPQDTNSGANVLTF,TGTGCCAGCACCTTCCCGCAGGACACCAACTCTGGGGCCAACGTCCTGACTTTC
TRBJ1-1,NA,TRBV7-9,NA,CASSRLGGHTEAFF,TGTGCCAGCAGCCGCTTAGGGGGACACACTGAAGCTTTCTTT
TRBJ1-1,NA,TRBV28,NA,CASSLPGGTEAFF,TGTGCCAGCAGTTTGCCCGGGGGCACTGAAGCTTTCTTT
TRBJ2-4,NA,TRBV5-6,NA,CASSLGETRLAKNIQYF,TGTGCCAGCAGCTTGGGTGAGACTAGGCTAGCCAAAAACATTCAGTACTTC
TRBJ1-2,NA,TRBV18,NA,CASSPGPARASGYTF,TGTGCCAGCTCACCAGGTCCGGCCAGGGCATCAGGCTACACCTTC
TRBJ1-1,TRBD1,TRBV5-1,few,CASSPGTVLFMNTEAFF,TGCGCCAGCAGCCCTGGGACAGTCCTTTTTATGAACACTGAAGCTTTCTTT
TRBJ1-2,NA,TRBV9,NA,CASSVDGQAGGYTF,TGTGCCAGCAGCGTAGATGGTCAGGCTGGTGGCTACACCTTC
TRBJ1-6,NA,TRBV28,NA,CASSLSGGTSNSPLHF,TGTGCCAGCAGCCTATCTGGGGGGACTTCCAATTCACCCCTCCACTTT
TRBJ2-6,NA,TRBV7-2,NA,CASSYLVRGPGANVLTF,TGTGCCAGCAGCTATTTAGTCAGGGGCCCTGGGGCCAACGTCCTGACTTTC
TRBJ2-7,TRBD1,TRBV29-1,once,CSAHSPGTGNYEQYF,TGCAGCGCCCATTCCCCCGGGACAGGGAACTACGAGCAGTACTTC
TRBJ2-7,TRBD1,TRBV11-2,NA,CASSLDRPGQGDGYEQYF,TGTGCCAGCAGCTTAGATCGCCCTGGACAGGGGGACGGGTACGAGCAGTACTTC
TRBJ1-1,NA,TRBV10-3,NA,CAISEGGKEAFF,TGTGCCATCAGTGAAGGGGGAAAGGAAGCTTTCTTT
TRBJ1-1,NA,TRBV10-2,NA,CASSEQGSTEAFF,TGCGCCAGCAGTGAGCAGGGAAGCACTGAAGCTTTCTTT
TRBJ2-2,TRBD1,TRBV7-9,NA,CASSLGQGATGELFF,TGTGCCAGCAGCTTAGGCCAGGGGGCGACCGGGGAGCTGTTTTTT
TRBJ1-5,NA,TRBV6-5,once,CASSYSGGRNQPQHF,TGTGCCAGCAGTTACTCGGGGGGGAGGAATCAGCCCCAGCATTTT
TRBJ1-1,NA,TRBV19,NA,CASKPNGQSNTEAFF,TGTGCCAGTAAACCCAACGGACAGTCGAACACTGAAGCTTTCTTT
TRBJ1-3,NA,TRBV14,NA,CASSQVWGPGNTIYF,TGTGCCAGCAGCCAAGTTTGGGGGCCCGGAAACACCATATATTTT
TRBJ1-5,NA,TRBV28,NA,CASRPFSGGNQPQHF,TGTGCCAGCAGACCATTTTCCGGAGGCAATCAGCCCCAGCATTTT
TRBJ2-6,TRBD1,TRBV19,NA,CASSIDNPGTGSVSGANVLTF,TGTGCCAGTAGTATAGATAATCCCGGGACAGGGTCGGTATCTGGGGCCAACGTCCTGACTTTC
TRBJ1-6,NA,TRBV6-5,NA,CASSYSLRGSNSPLHF,TGTGCCAGCAGTTACTCCTTACGGGGAAGTAATTCACCCCTCCACTTT
TRBJ2-3,NA,TRBV14,NA,CASSPWHSTDTQYF,TGTGCCAGCAGCCCATGGCATAGCACAGATACGCAGTATTTT
TRBJ1-5,TRBD1,TRBV19,NA,CASTNRQGAQPQHF,TGTGCCAGTACAAATCGACAGGGGGCACAGCCCCAGCATTTT
TRBJ2-5,NA,TRBV9,NA,CASSVGPGGEETQYF,TGTGCCAGCAGCGTAGGACCCGGGGGAGAGGAGACCCAGTACTTC
TRBJ2-3,TRBD1,TRBV7-2,NA,CASSRQGGGNTQYF,TGTGCCAGCAGCCGACAGGGGGGCGGGAATACGCAGTATTTT
TRBJ1-1,NA,TRBV7-2,NA,CASSLGGHSSRTEAFF,TGTGCCAGCAGCTTAGGGGGACATAGCTCGAGAACTGAAGCTTTCTTT
TRBJ2-5,TRBD2,TRBV11-3,NA,CASSLVLAGVEETQYF,TGTGCCAGCAGCTTAGTCCTTGCGGGAGTGGAGGAGACCCAGTACTTC
TRBJ2-3,NA,TRBV25-1,NA,CANQDSDVSPKDTQYF,TGTGCCAACCAGGACAGTGACGTTTCTCCCAAAGATACGCAGTATTTT
TRBJ1-4,NA,TRBV7-9,few,CASSPLQGSEEKLFF,TGTGCCAGCAGCCCCTTACAGGGTTCGGAGGAAAAACTGTTTTTT
TRBJ1-5,NA,TRBV19,NA,CASSGRGQPQHF,TGTGCCAGTAGTGGAAGAGGACAGCCCCAGCATTTT
TRBJ1-4,TRBD1,TRBV10-3,NA,CAISEEAGWYRGVEKLFF,TGTGCCATCAGTGAGGAAGCTGGTTGGTACAGGGGTGTCGAAAAACTGTTTTTT
TRBJ1-1,NA,TRBV6-5,few,CASRLQGNTEAFF,TGTGCCAGCAGGTTACAGGGGAACACTGAAGCTTTCTTT
TRBJ2-7,NA,TRBV21-1,NA,CASSKKGGGRSYEQYF,TGTGCCAGCAGCAAAAAGGGGGGGGGACGATCTTACGAGCAGTACTTC
TRBJ2-3,NA,TRBV15,NA,CATSRGTLGGFSTDTQYF,TGTGCCACCAGCAGAGGGACTCTGGGGGGTTTTAGCACAGATACGCAGTATTTT
TRBJ2-3,TRBD2,TRBV6-1,NA,CASSERSGGARTQYF,TGTGCCAGCAGTGAAAGAAGCGGGGGGGCTCGTACGCAGTATTTT
TRBJ2-3,TRBD2,TRBV14,NA,CASSPNREGPTDTQYF,TGTGCCAGCAGCCCTAATCGGGAGGGCCCTACAGATACGCAGTATTTT
TRBJ2-7,NA,TRBV18,NA,CASSRQDEQYF,TGTGCCAGCTCAAGACAGGACGAGCAGTACTTC
TRBJ2-5,TRBD1,TRBV9,NA,CASSPQTGKETQYF,TGTGCCAGCAGCCCTCAGACAGGGAAAGAGACCCAGTACTTC
TRBJ2-7,NA,TRBV9,once,CASSVGVGSYEQYF,TGTGCCAGCAGCGTAGGTGTCGGTTCCTACGAGCAGTACTTC
TRBJ2-1,NA,TRBV25-1,NA,CASSEYKLRPFFYNEQFF,TGTGCCAGCAGTGAATATAAACTGCGGCCCTTTTTCTACAATGAGCAGTTCTTC
TRBJ1-5,NA,TRBV19,once,CATAGVGSIAGQPQHF,TGTGCCACCGCGGGAGTAGGGTCCATCGCTGGGCAGCCCCAGCATTTT